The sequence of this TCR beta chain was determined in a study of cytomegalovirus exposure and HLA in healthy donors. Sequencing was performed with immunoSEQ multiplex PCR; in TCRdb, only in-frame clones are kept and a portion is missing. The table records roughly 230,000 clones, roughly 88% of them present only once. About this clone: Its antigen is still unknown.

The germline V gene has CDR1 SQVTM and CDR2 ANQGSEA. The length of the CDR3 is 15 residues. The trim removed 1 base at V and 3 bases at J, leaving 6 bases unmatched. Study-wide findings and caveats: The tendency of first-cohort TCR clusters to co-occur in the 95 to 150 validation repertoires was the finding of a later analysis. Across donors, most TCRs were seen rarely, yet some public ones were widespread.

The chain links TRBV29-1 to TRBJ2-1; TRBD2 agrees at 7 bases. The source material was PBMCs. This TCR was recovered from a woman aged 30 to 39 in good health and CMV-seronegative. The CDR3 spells CSVEGAGPIYNEQFF. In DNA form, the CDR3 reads TGCAGCGTTGAAGGAGCGGGACCGATCTACAATGAGCAGTTCTTC.